This T cell receptor (beta chain) was sequenced during a study of blood T cell repertoires in COVID-19 (dated by TCRdb to 2020 to 2022). For context, the study as a whole: Collaborator samples came from the United States, Italy and Spain and covered acute and convalescent phases of COVID-19. The dataset comprised deeply sampled blood TCRbeta repertoires from subjects exposed to, actively infected with, or recovered from COVID-19. Where available, HLA class I and class II types were taken from metadata supplied by the sample provider and were not determined by assay-based typing. The repertoires were made available in a free public database intended to serve as a resource for research on the immune response to SARS-CoV-2. Sample metadata almost always included a de-identified subject ID, COVID-19 status, age in years and sex. Samples came from the ongoing ImmuneRACE study (first 160 participants) plus 1,254 subjects from 6 global collaborators. The material from the prospective study consisted of cDNA or gDNA derived from T cells, B-cell-depleted T cells, or PBMCs. Overall study outcomes, separate from this receptor: Clinical and demographic metadata were provided uncurated, with the amount varying by source and participant.

To note about this clone: Its antigen specificity is not known. Base qualities are not provided; no much larger clone lies one nucleotide away.

TCRbeta CDR3 regions were amplified from genomic DNA by means of the immunoSEQ Assay, a bias-controlled multiplex PCR. The source study handled its data this way. Nucleated cell counts per sample were estimated from amplification of reference gene primers within the assay. Sequence reads were collapsed and filtered to measure the absolute abundance of every unique TCRbeta CDR3 rearrangement. For each sample, productive Simpson clonality was calculated as the square root of Simpson's diversity index across productive rearrangements. TCRdb carries this immuneACCESS record with in-frame sequences only. Its versions omit some clonotypes, under half of them owing to an unresolved V gene in the studies checked, with the rest unexplained. The DNA was the basis for D and trimming; V, J and clone size are from that table. Present in this sample are about 230,000 clones, under 90% of which were seen just once. 9.5% to 13% of the sample goes to the ten largest clones.

At one collaborating source in Seattle, patients were enrolled during active infection and were followed longitudinally through the course of disease. The collaborating institutions used their own protocols to collect whole blood in K2EDTA tubes. For TCRbeta analysis, collaborators shipped samples in one of three forms: frozen whole blood, isolated PBMCs, or DNA extracted from either of those sample types. The sequenced sample was peripheral blood. This clonotype was sampled from a man aged 50 to 59 with COVID-19, enrolled during active disease.

The CDR3 region reads CASSPRTSGRGSTDTQYF. In nucleotides, the sequence is TGTGCCAGCTCACCCAGGACTAGCGGGAGGGGTTCCACAGATACGCAGTATTTT. Recombination connected TRBV18 to TRBJ2-3, with 15 bases matching TRBD2. Looking up the germline V gene yields CDR1 KGHSH and CDR2 LQKENI. Inclusive of the bounding cysteine and phenylalanine, the CDR3 is 18 residues long. Only the CDR3 part of the read is kept: 54 bases, read in frame from the first base. The germline V and J ends show losses of 3 bases and 2 bases respectively, and no gene match explains 6 bases of the junction.